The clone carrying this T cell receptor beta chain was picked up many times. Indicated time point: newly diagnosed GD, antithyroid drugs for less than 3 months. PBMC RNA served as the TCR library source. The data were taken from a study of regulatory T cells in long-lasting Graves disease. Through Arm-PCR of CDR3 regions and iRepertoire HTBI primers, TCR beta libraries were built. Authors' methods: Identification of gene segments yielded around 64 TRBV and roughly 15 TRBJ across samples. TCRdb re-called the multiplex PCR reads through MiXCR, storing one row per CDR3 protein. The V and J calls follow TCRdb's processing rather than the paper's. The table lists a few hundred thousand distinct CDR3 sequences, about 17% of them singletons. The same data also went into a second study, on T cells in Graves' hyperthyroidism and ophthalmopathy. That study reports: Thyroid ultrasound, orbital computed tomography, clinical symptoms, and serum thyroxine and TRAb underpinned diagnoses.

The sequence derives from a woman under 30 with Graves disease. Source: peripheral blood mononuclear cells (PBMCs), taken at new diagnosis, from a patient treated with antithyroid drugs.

CDR3 region: CSAGSGSWAYNEQFF. In DNA, the CDR3 is TGCAGCGCTGGAAGTGGGAGTTGGGCCTACAATGAGCAGTTCTTC. The gene calls are TRBV29-1 and TRBJ2-1; possible D gene TRBD2, 5 bases. V lost 7 bases, J lost 2 bases, and 18 bases lay in between. The CDR3 covers 15 residues. The V gene's germline CDR1 is SQVTM and CDR2 ANQGSEA.